This T cell receptor (beta chain) was recovered during a study of shared clonotypes between healthy human individuals. Study-wide points: The study generally estimated greater richness for naive than memory subsets.

This clone was detected ten times or more. Its specificity is not known. V lost 6 bases and J 5 bases, leaving 7 bases between the germline ends. Looked up from germline, CDR1 is SEHNR and CDR2 is FQNEAQ (reference sequence). The CDR3 contains 12 residues. Profiled with immunoSEQ multiplex PCR; TCRdb holds only in-frame clones, not every one. The data contain around 100,000 clones, about 66% of them singletons. Material for sequencing was memory CD8+ T cells sorted from blood. Documented subset: CD45RO+ cells pooled with CCR7-negative TemRA cells. The receptor was derived from a woman aged 25 to 39 in good health. This sequence joins TRBV7-9 and TRBJ2-2; no firm D call. In DNA, the CDR3 is TGTGCCAGCAGGCTTGATACCGGGGAGCTGTTTTTT. This codes for CASRLDTGELFF.